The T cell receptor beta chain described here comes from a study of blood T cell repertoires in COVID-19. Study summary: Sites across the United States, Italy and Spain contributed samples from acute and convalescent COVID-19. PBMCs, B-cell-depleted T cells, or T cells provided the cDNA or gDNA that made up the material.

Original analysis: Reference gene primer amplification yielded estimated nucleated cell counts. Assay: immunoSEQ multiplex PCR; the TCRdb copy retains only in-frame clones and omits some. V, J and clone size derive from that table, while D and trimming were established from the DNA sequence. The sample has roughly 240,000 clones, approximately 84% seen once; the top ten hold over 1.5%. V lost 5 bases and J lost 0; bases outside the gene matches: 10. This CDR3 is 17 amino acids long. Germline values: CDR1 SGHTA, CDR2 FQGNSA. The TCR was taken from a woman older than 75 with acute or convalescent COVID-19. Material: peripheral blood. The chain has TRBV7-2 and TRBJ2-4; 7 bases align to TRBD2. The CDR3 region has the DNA TGTGCCAGCAGCAATGGGGGAGGGAGACTAGCCAAAAACATTCAGTACTTC. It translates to CASSNGGGRLAKNIQYF. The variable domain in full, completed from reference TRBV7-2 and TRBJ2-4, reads GAGVSQSPSNKVTEKGKDVELRCDPISGHTALYWYRQSLGQGLEFLIYFQGNSAPDKSGLPSDRFSAERTGGSVSTLTIQRTQQEDSAVYLCASSNGGGRLAKNIQYFGAGTRLSVL.